This T cell receptor beta chain is drawn from a study of human T cells and chemical hapten exposure. Findings and limits, study-wide: Since the donors had alopecia, their immune response may not be the same as that of healthy people. With patch test score, the counts of PT1 expanded TCRs showed a positive correlation.

Documented time point: patch test 1, 2 weeks after DPC sensitization. Treatment specified: therapeutic diphenylcyclopropenone sensitization with weekly scalp DPC. Patients had alopecia, were aged 18 to 70, and were not pregnant. TCRdb re-derived calls from the RACE reads in MiXCR, one entry per CDR3 protein. Of roughly 80,000 distinct CDR3 sequences listed, about 10% are singletons. Germline V gene sequence: CDR1 SEHNR, CDR2 FQNEAQ (reference sequence). V lost 0 bases and J lost 4, with 9 bases in between. The CDR3 has 14 residues. A note on this clonotype: Its cognate antigen is unknown.

The chain uses TRBV7-9 and TRBJ2-5; tentative D call: TRBD1 (5 bases). The source was whole blood, collected in connection with sensitization to the hapten diphenylcyclopropenone (DPC). The TCR comes from a woman aged 45-65 years with alopecia areata. Some clones in this sample may be carry-over from other donors' samples. The CDR3 protein is CASSLAQVTETQYF. CDR3 sequence (DNA): TGTGCCAGCAGCTTAGCACAGGTGACAGAGACCCAGTACTTC.